This is a list of T cell receptor beta chains from one sample in a study of T cells in Graves' hyperthyroidism and ophthalmopathy. TCRdb itself ran the multiplex PCR reads through MiXCR, one entry per CDR3 protein. The sample includes approximately 600,000 distinct CDR3 sequences, more than 20% of them seen just once. Sequenced input: blood. These receptor sequences come from a man in his thirties or forties with Graves' ophthalmopathy. Each CDR3 is given without its conserved first and last residue.

j_call	v_call	cdr3_aa
TRBJ2-3	TRBV2	ASTSRADTQY
TRBJ2-5	TRBV7-8	ASSLVIQETQY
TRBJ1-5	TRBV27	ASRPQGRDQPQH
TRBJ1-3	TRBV5-6	ASSLDRGPGNTIY
TRBJ2-2	TRBV19	ASSTGWGRANTGELF
TRBJ1-5	TRBV6-1	ASHTGDQPQH
TRBJ1-1	TRBV30	AWSMGRGREPEAF
TRBJ1-1	TRBV14	ASSSPPDTEAF
TRBJ1-2	TRBV30	AWSHGTSGRGYGYT
TRBJ2-2	TRBV20-1	SAGRGAGELF
TRBJ2-5	TRBV19	ASQSGRLARETQY
TRBJ1-5	TRBV5-5	ASSLEMFGVQPQH
TRBJ1-5	TRBV30	ACGTGRGDGNQPQH
TRBJ2-1	TRBV7-2	ASRVAVSSYNEQF
TRBJ2-7	TRBV30	AWSSPRDEQY
TRBJ1-4	TRBV28	ASSFGGREKLF
TRBJ2-1	TRBV28	ATKGEGGPNEQF
TRBJ2-3	TRBV3-1	ASSQVSDTQY
TRBJ1-1	TRBV27	ASSFKGMNTEAF